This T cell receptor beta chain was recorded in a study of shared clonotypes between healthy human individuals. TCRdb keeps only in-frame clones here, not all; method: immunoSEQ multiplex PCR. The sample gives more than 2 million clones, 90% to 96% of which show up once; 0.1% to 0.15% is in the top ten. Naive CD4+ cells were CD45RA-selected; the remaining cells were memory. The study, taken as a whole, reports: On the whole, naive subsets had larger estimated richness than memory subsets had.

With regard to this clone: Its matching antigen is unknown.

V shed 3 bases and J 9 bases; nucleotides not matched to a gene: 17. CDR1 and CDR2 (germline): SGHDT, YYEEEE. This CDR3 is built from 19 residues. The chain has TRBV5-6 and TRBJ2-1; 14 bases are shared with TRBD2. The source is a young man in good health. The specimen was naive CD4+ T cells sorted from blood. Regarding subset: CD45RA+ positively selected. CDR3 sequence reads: CASSSGTGTSGSFRGEQFF. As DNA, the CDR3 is TGTGCCAGCAGCTCCGGGACAGGGACTAGCGGGAGTTTCAGGGGTGAGCAGTTCTTC.